The 16 T cell receptor beta chains below all came from one sample that was sequenced in a study of PD-1 and CTLA-4 blockade in melanoma. Using immunoSEQ multiplex PCR, the repertoire was profiled, and TCRdb retains in-frame clones only, with some absent. The repertoire holds some 15,000 clones, with about 69% as singletons. Sample: CD8+ T cells from peripheral blood, taken before anti-PD-1 treatment. These receptors all stem from a human donor with melanoma.

This chain joins TRBV19 and TRBJ1-2; D might be TRBD1 (6 bases). The CDR3 has 12 residues. V dropped 5 bases and J dropped 7 bases, with 11 bases sitting between them. Germline CDR1 and CDR2: LNHDA and SQIVND (reference sequence). DNA for the CDR3: TGTGCCAGTAGTTCCCAGGGGTCTGGCTACACCTTC. It yields the protein CASSSQGSGYTF.

This clone occurred a few times. The rearrangement uses TRBV11-2 and TRBJ2-1, with no clear D. The V end was cut by 3 bases, the J end by 10 bases, with 10 bases between. This CDR3 region has 12 residues. The germline V gene has CDR1 SGHAT and CDR2 FQNNGV. CDR3 in amino acids: CASSFGGQEQFF. The CDR3 DNA follows: TGTGCCAGCAGCTTCGGCGGTCAGGAGCAGTTCTTC. The complete variable domain, with remaining parts taken from reference TRBV11-2 and TRBJ2-1, reads EAGVAQSPRYKIIEKRQSVAFWCNPISGHATLYWYQQILGQGPKLLIQFQNNGVVDDSQLPKDRFSAERLKGVDSTLKIQPAKLEDSAVYLCASSFGGQEQFFGPGTRLTVL.

This clone has only one observation. This sequence joins TRBV12-3 or TRBV12-4 and TRBJ2-1; D call uncertain. The CDR3 covers 11 residues. Between the trimmed V and J ends, which lost 3 bases and 9 bases, there was a span of 6 bases. CDR3 residues: CASSFRSEQFF. The CDR3 DNA reads TGTGCCAGCAGTTTCCGGAGTGAGCAGTTCTTC.

This chain joins TRBV7-2 and TRBJ2-7, with D tentatively TRBD1 or TRBD2 (5 bases each). The CDR3 has 15 amino acids. CDR1 SGHTA and CDR2 FQGNSA come from the germline V gene. Trimming removed 5 bases from V and 1 base from J, with 15 bases in between. The CDR3: CASSPYGGSSYEQYF. The CDR3 DNA reads TGTGCCAGCAGCCCGTATGGGGGTTCTTCCTACGAGCAGTACTTC.

The V and J genes are TRBV13 and TRBJ2-5, with no clear D. The germline gives CDR1 PRHDT, CDR2 FYEKMQ (reference sequence). The CDR3 length is 11 residues. The V end lost 2 bases, the J end lost 3 bases, and 1 base lay between the germline ends. Here the CDR3 DNA reads TGTGCCAGCAGCTTAAAAGAGACCCAGTACTTC. Translating gives CASSLKETQYF.

This chain uses TRBV29-1 with TRBJ2-7, with D uncertain. Germline assignment: CDR1 SQVTM and CDR2 ANQGSEA. This CDR3 comprises 13 residues. V lost 4 bases, J lost 0 bases, and 10 bases lay in between. The CDR3 reads CSVVSPSSYEQYF. CDR3 nucleotides: TGCAGCGTTGTTAGCCCTAGCTCCTACGAGCAGTACTTC.

J is TRBJ1-1 and V is TRBV19; D perhaps matches TRBD1 (6 bases). Looked up from germline, CDR1 is LNHDA and CDR2 is SQIVND (reference sequence). V gave up 7 bases and J gave up 4 bases, with 10 bases separating them. There are 12 residues in the CDR3. The CDR3 sequence is CASTQGPTEAFF. For the CDR3, the DNA is TGTGCCAGTACCCAGGGGCCCACTGAAGCTTTCTTT.

This clone is classed as medium-sized. The chain couples TRBV6-6 to TRBJ2-2, with 7 bases fitting TRBD2. The CDR3 extends over 14 amino acids. V lost 2 bases to trimming and J lost 5 bases; unmatched junction nucleotides: 2. Per germline, CDR1 MNHNY and CDR2 SVGAGI (reference sequence). DNA for the CDR3: TGTGCCAGCAGTTACGCCGGGGGGACCGGGGAGCTGTTTTTT. It translates to CASSYAGGTGELFF.

This chain links TRBV11-3 with TRBJ1-1; no definite D call. The CDR3 extends over 14 amino acids. Trimming shortened V by 1 base and J by 1 base, and 7 bases separated the two germline ends. Germline V gene data show CDR1 as SGHNT and CDR2 as YENEEA. The DNA of the CDR3 is TGTGCCAGCAGCTTAGTGTCGTCGAACACTGAAGCTTTCTTT. Translation: CASSLVSSNTEAFF.

The V call is TRBV19, the J call TRBJ1-1; TRBD1 might be the D (6 bases). V lost 6 bases, J lost 0 bases, and 11 bases lay in between. The germline CDR1 and CDR2 sequences are LNHDA and SQIVND (reference sequence). The CDR3 is 14 residues long. The CDR3 coding sequence is TGTGCCAGTAGCCCCCAGGGGATGAACACTGAAGCTTTCTTT. This encodes CASSPQGMNTEAFF.

The rearrangement joins TRBV12-3 or TRBV12-4 to TRBJ1-2, with TRBD1 as a possible D gene (6 bases). V gave up 1 base and J gave up 6 bases, with 9 bases separating them. The CDR3 spans 13 residues. The CDR3 bases are TGTGCCAGCAGTTTAGGGGCAGGGGATGGCTACACCTTC. It yields the protein CASSLGAGDGYTF.

This clone was counted a few times. V and J are TRBV13 and TRBJ2-1, with 10 bases that match TRBD1. J lost 7 bases, V lost 8 bases, and 14 bases had no gene match. The germline V gene has CDR1 PRHDT and CDR2 FYEKMQ (reference sequence). This CDR3 has 16 residues. CDR3 nucleotides: TGTGCCAGCGCTTGGGACAGGGGAAATGTGAGGAATGAGCAGTTCTTC. Translation gives CASAWDRGNVRNEQFF.

This clone is medium-sized (0.01 to 0.1%) by share. V is TRBV12-3 or TRBV12-4 and J is TRBJ2-7; no clear D gene. V was shortened by 5 bases and J by 3 bases, with 8 bases between the two germline ends. The CDR3 is 12 residues long. This CDR3 is CASSPGLYEQYF. The CDR3 coding sequence is TGTGCCAGCAGTCCGGGCCTCTACGAGCAGTACTTC.

This clone was seen just once. The chain uses TRBV13 and TRBJ1-2; D possibly corresponds to TRBD1 (6 bases). Trimming removed 0 bases from V and 1 base from J, with 9 bases in between. The germline V gene has CDR1 PRHDT and CDR2 FYEKMQ (reference sequence). CDR3 size: 15 residues. CDR3 in DNA: TGTGCCAGCAGCTTAGGCCAGGGGTATAACTATGGCTACACCTTC. As protein: CASSLGQGYNYGYTF.

The chain employs TRBV15 and TRBJ1-3, with 12 bases that match TRBD1. V lost 0 bases, J lost 0 bases, and 15 bases stayed unmatched. CDR1 and CDR2 (germline): LNHNV, YYDKDF (reference sequence). CDR3 length: 22 residues. The CDR3 here is CATSRDRIGTGGDFSSGNTIYF. The CDR3 coding sequence is TGTGCCACCAGCAGAGATCGTATCGGGACAGGGGGCGATTTCTCCTCTGGAAACACCATATATTTT.

V and J are TRBV7-6 and TRBJ1-2, with D tentatively TRBD1 (6 bases). CDR1 is SGHVS, CDR2 FNYEAQ, per germline. CDR3 length: 16 amino acids. With 5 bases removed from V and 3 bases from J, the gap between germline ends came to 19 bases. The CDR3 DNA reads as TGTGCCAGCAGCCCAACCCTCTGGGGGGGCGACTATGGCTACACCTTC. Its protein is CASSPTLWGGDYGYTF.